The 20 T cell receptor beta chains presented below share a single source sample, sequenced in a study of T cells in Graves' hyperthyroidism and ophthalmopathy. It was RNA transcripts that yielded the amplified TCR beta CDR3 regions. RT-PCR in the first round (using the HTBI primer set) targeted the TCR CDR3. TCRdb fed the multiplex PCR reads into MiXCR, producing one record per CDR3 protein. This sample has 490,000 or so distinct CDR3 sequences; around 15% occur once, and the top ten carry 29%. The specimen sequenced was blood. These receptors were obtained from a woman in her twenties or thirties with Graves' ophthalmopathy.

This clonotype was seen repeatedly, ten times or more. The chain recombines TRBV28 with TRBJ2-4, with 8 bases lining up with TRBD1. Germline-derived CDR1 and CDR2 are MDHEN and SYDVKM. V was pared by 4 bases and J by 8 bases, with 7 bases of the junction left unmatched. The CDR3 runs 14 residues. CDR3 nucleotide sequence: TGTGCCAGCAGTTGGACAGGGATCTTAGACATTCAGTACTTC. This gives the protein CASSWTGILDIQYF.

This clonotype was recorded many times. The genes are TRBV5-1 and TRBJ1-1, with D possibly matching TRBD1 (5 bases). The V end lost 3 bases, the J end lost 4 bases, and 16 bases lay between the germline ends. Germline assignment: CDR1 SGHRS and CDR2 YFSETQ. The CDR3 consists of 15 residues. The DNA for the CDR3 is TGCGCCAGCAGCTCGTCAGGGCTTTGGGGCACTGAAGCTTTCTTT. Translated, it gives CASSSSGLWGTEAFF.

The CDR3 loop is CASSLGGSPNNEQFF. The CDR3 nucleotides read TGTGCCAGCAGTTTAGGGGGGTCCCCTAATAATGAGCAGTTCTTC. This rearrangement joins TRBV12-3 or TRBV12-4 to TRBJ2-1, with D perhaps TRBD1 or TRBD2 (5 bases each). V dropped 1 base and J dropped 7 bases, with 14 bases sitting between them. The CDR3 has 15 residues.

This clonotype was seen ten or more times. This could be a read error, since a much larger clone is one nucleotide away. J is TRBJ1-1 and V is TRBV11-2; no reliable D call. The V gene lost 0 bases and the J gene lost 1 base, with 3 bases spanning the gap. This CDR3 has 13 residues. CDR1 and CDR2 (germline): SGHAT, FQNNGV. The CDR3, as DNA: TGTGCCAGCAGCTTAGAGGAGAACACTGAAGCTTTCTTT. Its protein product is CASSLEENTEAFF.

A note on this clonotype: A read error is possible here, since a much larger clone lies one base away. The chain carries TRBV10-3 and TRBJ2-5, with TRBD1 as a possible D gene (6 bases). Trimming removed 6 bases from V and 4 bases from J, with 15 bases in between. The CDR3 is 14 amino acids. In germline, CDR1 is ENHRY, CDR2 SYGVKD. The CDR3, as DNA: TGTGCCATCAGGTGGGACACGGTTGCAGAGACCCAGTACTTC. It specifies CAIRWDTVAETQYF.

This clonotype was observed many times. The chain is built from TRBV28 and TRBJ1-5; D gene uncertain. V shed 4 bases and J shed 3 bases, with 10 bases lying between them. The germline V gene encodes CDR1 MDHEN and CDR2 SYDVKM. The CDR3 runs 14 residues. The CDR3 spells CASSSQVSNQPQHF. In nucleotides, the CDR3 is TGTGCCAGCAGTTCCCAGGTATCCAATCAGCCCCAGCATTTT.

As for this clonotype: This may arise from a read error, as a much more abundant clone is one base away. This sequence joins TRBV20-1 and TRBJ2-1, with D possibly being TRBD2 (5 bases). Trimming removed 3 bases at V and 10 bases at J, with 16 bases between. Per germline, CDR1 DFQATT and CDR2 SNEGSKA (reference sequence). This CDR3 is built from 13 residues. CDR3 bases: TGCAGTGCTAGGACCGGGAACGATTACGAGCAGTTCTTC. Its translation is CSARTGNDYEQFF.

This clonotype showed up many times. The chain employs TRBV6-1 and TRBJ2-7, with 7 bases identical to TRBD1. The junction had 7 bases not matched to a gene; V was cut back by 5 bases and J by 0 bases. The CDR3 contains 15 residues. CDR1 and CDR2 (germline): MNHNS, SASEGT. In DNA form, the CDR3 reads TGTGCCAGCAGTCCTGTGAAGGGGGCCTCCTACGAGCAGTACTTC. Translated, it gives CASSPVKGASYEQYF.

As to this clonotype: With a much larger clone just one base away, this may be a read error. CDR3 protein: CASSLTDRHYERYF. The CDR3 nucleotides are TGTGCCAGCAGTTTAACTGACCGCCACTACGAGCGGTACTTC. The chain recombines TRBV27 with TRBJ2-7; D is ambiguous. Germline V gene data show CDR1 as MNHEY and CDR2 as SMNVEV (reference sequence). This CDR3 has 14 amino acids.

In this sample, this clonotype turned up many times. V gene TRBV30 combines with J gene TRBJ2-7; 10 positions match TRBD1. This CDR3 comprises 14 residues. V trimming: 2 bases; J trimming: 6 bases; junction bases outside the gene matches: 7. Germline V gene lookup returns CDR1 GTSNPN and CDR2 SVGIG (reference sequence). The CDR3 nucleotides are TGTGCCTGGAGTAGAGGGACAGGGGTCCGCGAGCAGTACTTC. This gives the protein CAWSRGTGVREQYF.

This clonotype came up many times. The chain links TRBV29-1 to TRBJ2-1; 9 positions agree with TRBD1. Germline CDR1 and CDR2: SQVTM and ANQGSEA. The CDR3 is 14 amino acids. V was clipped by 8 bases and J by 2 bases; unmatched bases: 7. As DNA, the CDR3 is TGCAGCTCGGGGGACAGGGATACCTACAATGAGCAGTTCTTC. This gives the protein CSSGDRDTYNEQFF.

This clonotype was detected only a few times. This chain connects TRBV10-3 to TRBJ2-7; D is ambiguous. Germline CDR1 and CDR2: ENHRY and SYGVKD. The CDR3 totals 13 residues. Trimming took 3 bases from V and 7 from J, leaving 13 bases between them. The CDR3 coding sequence is TGTGCCATCAGTGAAATCCACAAGAGTGAGCAGTACTTC. Protein product: CAISEIHKSEQYF.

As to this clonotype: This sequence may be a read error, since a much larger clone differs from it by one base. This chain connects TRBV27 to TRBJ1-1, with D maybe TRBD1 (5 bases). This CDR3 has 15 amino acids. Germline CDR1 reads MNHEY; CDR2 reads SMNVEV (reference sequence). The chain's CDR3 is CANSPWGRLNTEAFF. CDR3 nucleotide sequence: TGTGCCAACAGTCCCTGGGGCAGGTTGAACACTGAAGCTTTCTTT.

The rearrangement links TRBV9 to TRBJ2-7, with D maybe TRBD2 (7 bases). The CDR3 consists of 15 residues. Trimming shortened V by 3 bases and J by 2 bases, and 15 bases separated the two germline ends. Per the germline V gene, CDR1 is SGDLS and CDR2 is YYNGEE. The CDR3 sequence is CASSGGGAFPYEQYF. CDR3 bases: TGTGCCAGCAGCGGAGGGGGGGCCTTCCCCTACGAGCAGTACTTC.

This clonotype was recorded a few times. V is TRBV15 and J is TRBJ2-3; 8 positions agree with TRBD2. The CDR3 extends over 14 amino acids. The junction had 4 bases not matched to a gene; V was cut back by 5 bases and J by 3 bases. The germline V gene has CDR1 LNHNV and CDR2 YYDKDF (reference sequence). The CDR3 here is CATSLAGLTDTQYF. CDR3 coding DNA: TGTGCCACCAGCTTAGCGGGGTTAACAGATACGCAGTATTTT.

This clonotype was recorded many times. V usage is TRBV10-3 and J usage is TRBJ2-7; a possible D gene is TRBD1 (5 bases). This CDR3 is 14 amino acids long. The germline V gene has CDR1 ENHRY and CDR2 SYGVKD. V shed 6 bases and J shed 1 base, with 13 bases lying between them. The CDR3 protein is CAIRSTDTSYEQYF. The CDR3 DNA reads TGTGCCATCAGATCCACGGACACTTCCTACGAGCAGTACTTC.

This clonotype was counted a few times. The V call is TRBV20-1, the J call TRBJ2-1; 11 bases align to TRBD2. The V and J ends lost 4 bases and 6 bases, in that order; junction bases with no gene match: 11. The germline gives CDR1 DFQATT, CDR2 SNEGSKA (reference sequence). The CDR3 is 16 amino acids. In nucleotides, the CDR3 is TGCAGTGCTACCGACTTGACTAGCGGGAATACCAATGAGCAGTTCTTC. Translated: CSATDLTSGNTNEQFF.

This clonotype was recorded a few times. The chain employs TRBV5-6 and TRBJ1-4; 8 positions match TRBD1. CDR3 length equals 18 residues. The ends lost 0 bases at V and 0 bases at J; junction bases unmatched: 7. Germline V gene lookup returns CDR1 SGHDT and CDR2 YYEEEE. The CDR3 is CASSLEAGGEATNEKLFF. DNA of the CDR3: TGTGCCAGCAGCTTGGAAGCAGGGGGCGAAGCAACTAATGAAAAACTGTTTTTT.

This clonotype was counted a few times. This rearrangement joins TRBV29-1 to TRBJ2-5, with D possibly matching TRBD2 (6 bases). Trimming stripped 7 bases from V and 4 bases from J, with 16 bases between. CDR1 is SQVTM, CDR2 ANQGSEA, per germline. CDR3 length: 13 amino acids. In nucleotides, the CDR3 is TGCAGCGGTGGAGGGCAGGGACCAGAGACCCAGTACTTC. This encodes CSGGGQGPETQYF.

The sample holds a few counts of this clonotype. The chain recombines TRBV28 with TRBJ2-6; either TRBD1 or TRBD2 may supply D (5 bases each). Germline V gives CDR1 MDHEN, CDR2 SYDVKM. V lost 3 bases and J 0 bases, leaving 12 bases between the germline ends. The CDR3 is made up of 17 amino acids. Written as DNA, the CDR3 is TGTGCCAGCAGTTTCGGGGCAGCGTTCTCTGGGGCCAACGTCCTGACTTTC. Amino acids: CASSFGAAFSGANVLTF.